This paragraph covers one T cell receptor beta chain sequence. The sample originates from a study of PD-1 blockade in mismatch repair-deficient tumors. The data were produced by immunoSEQ multiplex PCR, yet TCRdb's version contains in-frame clones alone and is incomplete. The repertoire holds about 49,000 clones, 70% to 85% seen once, with approximately 3.5% in the top ten. Germline CDR1 reads MNHNS; CDR2 reads SASEGT. This CDR3 contains 19 residues. Trimming cost V 2 bases and J 4 bases; bases outside gene matches: 14. The sequencing here drew on PBMCs, taken before pembrolizumab treatment. The rearrangement uses TRBV6-1 and TRBJ2-3, with 11 bases matching TRBD2. The receptor was derived from an adult with mismatch repair-deficient cancer. The CDR3 nucleotides read TGTGCCAGCAGTGAAATTAGCGGGAGGGCCATCCTTAACCCAGATACGCAGTATTTT. Protein: CASSEISGRAILNPDTQYF.